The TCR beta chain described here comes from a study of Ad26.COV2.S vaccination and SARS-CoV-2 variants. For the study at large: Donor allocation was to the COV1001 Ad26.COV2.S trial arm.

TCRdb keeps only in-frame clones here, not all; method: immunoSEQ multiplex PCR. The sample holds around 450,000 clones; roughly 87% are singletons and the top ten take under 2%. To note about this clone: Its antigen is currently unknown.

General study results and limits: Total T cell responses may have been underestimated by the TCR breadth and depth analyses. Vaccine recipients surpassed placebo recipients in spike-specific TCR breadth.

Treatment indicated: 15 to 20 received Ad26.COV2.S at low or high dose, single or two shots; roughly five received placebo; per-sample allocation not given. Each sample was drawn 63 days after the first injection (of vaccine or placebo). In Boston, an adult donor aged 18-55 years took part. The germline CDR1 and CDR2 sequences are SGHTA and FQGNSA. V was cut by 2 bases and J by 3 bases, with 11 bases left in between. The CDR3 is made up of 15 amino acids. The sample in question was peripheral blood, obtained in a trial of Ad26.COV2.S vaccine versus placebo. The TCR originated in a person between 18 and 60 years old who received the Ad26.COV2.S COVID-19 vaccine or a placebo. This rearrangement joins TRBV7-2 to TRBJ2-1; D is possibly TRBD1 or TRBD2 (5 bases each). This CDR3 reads CASSLRGDSYNEQFF. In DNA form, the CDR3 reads TGTGCCAGCAGCTTAAGGGGAGACAGCTACAATGAGCAGTTCTTC.